This T cell receptor (beta chain) was retrieved from a study of cytomegalovirus exposure and HLA in healthy donors. The overall study: Unique TCR beta sequences numbering about 100 million came from approximately 180 million T cells in an earlier analysis. Study-wide points: There were several of the most significant clusters that appeared linked to common viral pathogens in a later analysis. HLA-A and HLA-B allele assignments for most subjects were reportedly predicted accurately using TCR beta sequences. Productive rates of about 87% or about 30% were seen for most TCR beta V segments in an earlier analysis.

To note about this clone: Its antigen is unknown.

Primers included in the PCR were 60 Vbeta and 13 Jbeta primers. Generated by immunoSEQ multiplex PCR, the TCRdb table keeps only in-frame clones and is missing some. Its listing shows some 130,000 clones. Specimen: PBMCs. The TCR sequence derives from a woman aged 60-70 years in good health and CMV-seronegative.

CDR3 residues: CASRITGGYEQYF. As DNA, the CDR3 is TGTGCCAGCCGTATCACCGGGGGTTACGAGCAGTACTTC. The V and J genes are TRBV6-6 and TRBJ2-7, with D perhaps TRBD2 (6 bases). V lost 8 bases and J 4 bases, leaving 15 bases between the germline ends. This CDR3 is built from 13 residues. From germline, CDR1 is MNHNY and CDR2 SVGAGI (reference sequence).